The 30 T cell receptor beta chains below all came from one sample that was sequenced in a study of cytomegalovirus exposure and HLA in healthy donors. Vbeta (60) and Jbeta (13) primers were used in the PCR. Some clones are missing from TCRdb's copy, which holds only in-frame ones; the method was immunoSEQ multiplex PCR. Among about 95,000 clones listed, approximately 77% were seen once. The sample was PBMCs. The receptors originated from a woman aged 40 to 50 in good health and CMV-seronegative.

The chain recombines TRBV6-1 with TRBJ2-2; the D gene is possibly TRBD1 (6 bases). The CDR3 spans 15 residues. V was clipped by 0 bases and J by 7 bases, with 12 bases between them. Germline V gene data show CDR1 as MNHNS and CDR2 as SASEGT. CDR3 in DNA: TGTGCCAGCAGTGAAGCGGATCAGGGGATCGGGGAGCTGTTTTTT. Its translation: CASSEADQGIGELFF.

Of note for this clone: This likely comes from a read error, as the CDR3 has no conserved phenylalanine or tryptophan at its end. The DNA is left out, because the CDR3 cannot be placed on it with certainty; the CDR3 is given as TCRdb lists it. The J gene is TRBJ1-1, the V gene TRBV30; TRBD1, the table's D call, was not compared with the DNA. The CDR3 length equals 17 residues, ends included. Germline V gives CDR1 GTSNPN, CDR2 SVGIG (reference sequence). CDR3 region: CAWLDLPGTGMNTEALV.

This chain links TRBV7-2 with TRBJ2-1, with 9 bases fitting TRBD2. This CDR3 is 13 amino acids long. Germline CDR1 and CDR2: SGHTA and FQGNSA. The J segment lost 8 bases and the V segment lost 5 bases, leaving 4 bases of the junction unmatched. The CDR3 coding sequence is TGTGCCAGCAGCCCCCAGCGGGGGGATGAGCAGTTCTTC. Residues: CASSPQRGDEQFF.

The rearrangement links TRBV5-1 to TRBJ1-5; TRBD1 agrees at 8 bases. V lost 4 bases and J lost 3; bases outside the gene matches: 12. Germline V CDR1 and CDR2: SGHRS, YFSETQ. The CDR3 is 17 residues long. CDR3: CASSPGTGYNYNQPQHF. CDR3 in DNA: TGCGCCAGCAGCCCTGGGACAGGATATAATTACAATCAGCCCCAGCATTTT.

The CDR3 DNA follows: TGTGCCACCACGGGTCCGCAAGACGAGCAGTACTTC. This translates into CATTGPQDEQYF. This sequence joins TRBV25-1 and TRBJ2-7, with D hard to call. CDR1 and CDR2 from the germline V gene are MGHDK and SYGVNS. The V end lost 10 bases, the J end lost 5 bases, and 15 bases lay between the germline ends. The CDR3 length is 12 residues.

This clone was counted between two and nine times. The gene calls are TRBV27 and TRBJ1-5; 8 bases match TRBD1. Trimming removed 4 bases from V and 0 bases from J; junction bases left unmatched: 8. The CDR3 spans 17 residues. Germline CDR1 and CDR2: MNHEY and SMNVEV (reference sequence). CDR3 region: CASSSGQGLYSNQPQHF. The CDR3 nucleotides read TGTGCCAGCAGTTCTGGACAGGGCCTTTATAGCAATCAGCCCCAGCATTTT.

The J gene is TRBJ2-3, the V gene TRBV14; 8 nucleotides line up with TRBD1. CDR3 length equals 15 residues. The V gene end was trimmed by 4 bases and the J gene end by 5 bases; junction bases not matched to a gene: 8. The V gene's germline CDR1 is SGHDN and CDR2 FVKESK. The DNA of the CDR3 is TGTGCCAGCAGCCGTGGACAGGGCTACCTAGATACGCAGTATTTT. This translates into CASSRGQGYLDTQYF.

The chain has TRBV9 and TRBJ1-5; 8 bases are shared with TRBD1. CDR1 SGDLS and CDR2 YYNGEE come from the germline V gene. The CDR3 has 16 amino acids. V was pared by 0 bases and J by 5 bases, with 7 bases of the junction left unmatched. Here the CDR3 reads CASSVAPDRGDQPQHF. CDR3 nucleotides: TGTGCCAGCAGCGTAGCTCCCGACAGGGGCGATCAGCCCCAGCATTTT.

The CDR3 sequence is CASSQGDTGNYGYTF. The CDR3, as DNA: TGCGCCAGCAGCCAGGGGGACACAGGGAACTATGGCTACACCTTC. V usage is TRBV4-1 and J usage is TRBJ1-2; tentative D call: TRBD1 (6 bases). V shed 3 bases and J shed 2 bases, with 13 bases lying between them. This CDR3 is built from 15 residues. The germline gives CDR1 MGHRA, CDR2 YSYEKL.

This clone appeared a few times. CDR3 protein: CASSELQTKGYEQYF. The DNA for the CDR3 is TGTGCCAGCAGTGAACTACAGACTAAGGGCTACGAGCAGTACTTC. The V call is TRBV6-1, the J call TRBJ2-7, with D possibly TRBD2 on 5 matching bases. Trimming took off 2 bases at V and 3 bases at J, with 14 bases between the two ends. This CDR3 has 15 amino acids. Germline V gene sequence: CDR1 MNHNS, CDR2 SASEGT.

V and J are TRBV19 and TRBJ1-4, with TRBD1 matching 9 bases. The CDR3 spans 16 residues. Unmatched junction bases numbered 10, after V lost 6 bases and J lost 5 bases. CDR1 and CDR2 from the germline V gene are LNHDA and SQIVND (reference sequence). Here the CDR3 reads CASRTWPGQGNEKLFF. CDR3 bases: TGTGCCAGTAGGACCTGGCCGGGACAGGGAAATGAAAAACTGTTTTTT.

V and J are TRBV19 and TRBJ2-3; D is possibly TRBD1 (6 bases). CDR3 length: 15 residues. V lost 4 bases, J lost 6 bases, and 17 bases lay in between. Looked up from germline, CDR1 is LNHDA and CDR2 is SQIVND (reference sequence). This CDR3 reads CASSTRLGASDTQYF. Written as DNA, the CDR3 is TGTGCCAGTAGTACTCGTTTGGGGGCGAGCGATACGCAGTATTTT.

The count of this clone is one. As the CDR3 is not closed by the conserved phenylalanine or tryptophan, this likely results from a read error. The V gene is TRBV2, the J gene TRBJ1-4; D call uncertain. The CDR3 has 15 residues. Germline-derived CDR1 and CDR2 are SNHLY and FYNNEI. With 4 bases removed from V and 0 bases from J, the gap between germline ends came to 9 bases. Here the CDR3 reads CASSGDGATNEKLFL. CDR3 coding DNA: TGTGCCAGCAGTGGAGATGGAGCAACTAATGAAAAACTGTTTCTT.

The V gene is TRBV18, the J gene TRBJ1-5, with no clear D. The CDR3 length is 13 residues. Germline V gene lookup returns CDR1 KGHSH and CDR2 LQKENI. Trimming shortened V by 3 bases and J by 3 bases, and 6 bases separated the two germline ends. CDR3 region: CASSPGANQPQHF. CDR3 nucleotides: TGTGCCAGCTCACCTGGAGCCAATCAGCCCCAGCATTTT.

J is TRBJ1-2 and V is TRBV4-1; 8 bases agree with TRBD1. The CDR3 covers 14 residues. Trimming took 2 bases from V and 4 from J; bases not matched to a gene: 3. The germline V gene encodes CDR1 MGHRA and CDR2 YSYEKL. The CDR3 protein is CASSQMTGVYGYTF. The CDR3 region has the DNA TGCGCCAGCAGCCAAATGACAGGGGTCTATGGCTACACCTTC.

This clone was detected once. The chain links TRBV19 to TRBJ2-7; D possibly corresponds to TRBD2 (6 bases). This CDR3 region has 13 residues. Germline CDR1 reads LNHDA; CDR2 reads SQIVND (reference sequence). V lost 2 bases and J lost 4, with 9 bases in between. The CDR3, as DNA: TGTGCCAGTAGTATAATAGGAGGGTACGAGCAGTACTTC. Translated, it gives CASSIIGGYEQYF.

This chain links TRBV5-1 with TRBJ2-3; D may be TRBD1 (5 bases). This CDR3 spans 17 amino acids. Trimming took 1 base from V and 0 from J, leaving 15 bases between them. Per germline, CDR1 SGHRS and CDR2 YFSETQ. In nucleotides, the CDR3 is TGCGCCAGCAGCTTGCTGTCAGGGCCCTCTAGCACAGATACGCAGTATTTT. Translating gives CASSLLSGPSSTDTQYF.

The table lists this clone with a few counts. The rearrangement joins TRBV19 to TRBJ1-4, with TRBD1 matching 9 bases. Germline V gene lookup returns CDR1 LNHDA and CDR2 SQIVND (reference sequence). V was pared by 9 bases and J by 8 bases, with 13 bases of the junction left unmatched. The CDR3 consists of 15 residues. CDR3 sequence reads: CASRIPGTGLEKLFF. In DNA, the CDR3 is TGTGCCAGCCGAATACCCGGGACAGGGTTAGAAAAACTGTTTTTT.

The V call is TRBV2, the J call TRBJ2-7; D remains unclear. The germline CDR1 and CDR2 sequences are SNHLY and FYNNEI. The CDR3 is 15 amino acids. V was trimmed by 2 bases and J by 0 bases, leaving 11 bases between them. CDR3 sequence reads: CASSETPDPSYEQYF. In DNA, the CDR3 is TGTGCCAGCAGTGAAACGCCAGATCCCTCCTACGAGCAGTACTTC.

The genes are TRBV5-1 and TRBJ1-5; D is perhaps TRBD1 (6 bases). This CDR3 has 15 residues. Germline CDR1 SGHRS, CDR2 YFSETQ. The germline V and J ends were trimmed by 4 bases and 2 bases, with 13 bases remaining between them. CDR3 in amino acids: CASSDTPGGNQPQHF. CDR3 coding DNA: TGCGCCAGCAGCGATACTCCAGGGGGCAATCAGCCCCAGCATTTT.

This clone occurred a few times. The chain recombines TRBV28 with TRBJ1-5; the D gene is possibly TRBD1 (6 bases). Germline CDR1 reads MDHEN; CDR2 reads SYDVKM. CDR3 size: 15 residues. Trimming removed 1 base at V and 2 bases at J, with 9 bases between. CDR3 sequence: CASSLLTGRNQPQHF. In DNA, the CDR3 is TGTGCCAGCAGTTTATTGACAGGCCGCAATCAGCCCCAGCATTTT.

This chain joins TRBV5-6 and TRBJ1-5; TRBD1 is a possible D gene (6 bases). Per the germline V gene, CDR1 is SGHDT and CDR2 is YYEEEE. This CDR3 contains 15 residues. V dropped 4 bases and J dropped 4 bases, with 15 bases sitting between them. The CDR3 spells CASSLQGFLNQPQHF. Written as DNA, the CDR3 is TGTGCCAGCAGCCTACAGGGTTTTCTAAATCAGCCCCAGCATTTT.

As regards this clone: The CDR3 carries no conserved terminal phenylalanine or tryptophan, so it likely arises from a read error. The DNA is omitted, as the CDR3 cannot be located on it reliably, and the CDR3 follows TCRdb's listing. The genes are TRBV7-6 and TRBJ1-1. Germline loops: CDR1 SGHVS, CDR2 FNYEAQ. The CDR3 totals 13 residues, both ends included. Here the CDR3 reads CASSLGEGTEAFV.

Comment on this clone: The same CDR3 is also encoded by other DNA sequences in this sample. V usage is TRBV7-2 and J usage is TRBJ1-5; the match to TRBD1 covers 7 bases. The length of the CDR3 is 13 residues. J was trimmed by 4 bases and V by 3 bases; bases with no gene match: 0. CDR1 and CDR2 (germline): SGHTA, FQGNSA. This chain's CDR3 is CASSLTGNQPQHF. The CDR3 nucleotides read TGTGCCAGCAGCTTGACAGGGAATCAGCCCCAGCATTTT.

The chain is built from TRBV7-9 and TRBJ1-2, with TRBD1 matching 7 bases. The CDR3 has 14 residues. Losses at the gene ends were 5 bases for V and 0 bases for J; bases not matched to a gene: 3. The germline gives CDR1 SEHNR, CDR2 FQNEAQ (reference sequence). The CDR3 coding sequence is TGTGCCAGCAGCGTCACAGGGGCTAACTATGGCTACACCTTC. Encoded protein: CASSVTGANYGYTF.

The chain employs TRBV5-1 and TRBJ1-5, with 10 bases that match TRBD1. Germline CDR1 is SGHRS and CDR2 is YFSETQ. Unmatched junction bases numbered 9, after V lost 4 bases and J lost 5 bases. CDR3 length equals 16 residues. Here the CDR3 DNA reads TGCGCCAGCAGCCCCGGGACAGGGGCGACCCATCAGCCCCAGCATTTT. Translating gives CASSPGTGATHQPQHF.

This sequence joins TRBV6-6 and TRBJ2-1; TRBD1 matches 8 bases. The CDR3 loop spans 15 amino acids. Germline V CDR1 and CDR2: MNHNY, SVGAGI (reference sequence). The ends lost 4 bases at V and 4 bases at J; junction bases unmatched: 6. The CDR3 DNA reads TGTGCCAGCAGTTCGGGGGACAGGCGTTACAATGAGCAGTTCTTC. It is translated as CASSSGDRRYNEQFF.

The chain recombines TRBV23-1 with TRBJ2-7; maybe TRBD2 (6 bases). TRBV23-1 carries the ORF label, with uncertain function. The CDR3 totals 14 residues. The ends were cut back, 3 bases at V and 0 bases at J, with 9 bases in the middle. CDR3 region: CASSHDGSSYEQYF. The CDR3 DNA sequence: TGCGCCAGCAGTCATGACGGGAGCTCCTACGAGCAGTACTTC.

The chain is built from TRBV4-2 and TRBJ2-1; D is uncertain. Looked up from germline, CDR1 is LGHNA and CDR2 is YNFKEQ. The CDR3 extends over 14 amino acids. The V end was cut by 5 bases, the J end by 8 bases, with 16 bases between. Here the CDR3 DNA reads TGTGCCAGCAGCGTAGGTGAGGCAGTGGATGAGCAGTTCTTC. It yields the protein CASSVGEAVDEQFF.

The chain employs TRBV2 and TRBJ1-1; D is undetermined. Germline V CDR1 and CDR2: SNHLY, FYNNEI. V lost 7 bases to trimming and J lost 2 bases, with 11 bases between them. The CDR3 length is 13 residues. CDR3 residues: CASNREKNTEAFF. CDR3 DNA sequence: TGTGCCAGCAACCGGGAAAAAAACACTGAAGCTTTCTTT.